This T cell receptor beta chain emerged from a study of cytomegalovirus exposure and HLA in healthy donors. Regarding the study as a whole: Specificity of a few CMV-associated chains for CMV antigens was verified in vitro. The study put 150 to 200 TCR beta chains on its list as cytomegalovirus-associated.

Among the roughly 110 subjects of the validation cohort, separate from the roughly 600-subject first cohort, were the donors. Germline-derived CDR1 and CDR2 are MDHEN and SYDVKM. V was trimmed by 7 bases and J by 6 bases, leaving 22 bases between them. This CDR3 is built from 16 residues. Here immunoSEQ multiplex PCR was the method, and the copy in TCRdb shows in-frame clones only, minus some. The sample has around 86,000 clones; over 85% are singletons. Of note for this clone: Its cognate antigen is unknown.

Sequencing was done on a sample of PBMCs. The sequence was collected from a woman under 40 in good health and CMV-seropositive. This sequence joins TRBV28 and TRBJ1-5; D perhaps matches TRBD1 (5 bases). DNA for the CDR3: TGTGCCAGCACTGAGCGGGGCGGAGGTATAGTTCAGCCCCAGCATTTT. This codes for CASTERGGGIVQPQHF.